Below, one TCR beta chain is given with its context. Antigen unknown. The sample originates from a study of lymphopenia after photon versus proton radiotherapy. Study-wide points: In patients who died, overall survival fell as post-nadir TCR diversity dropped more. Relative stability marked proton patients; photon patients lost diversity and naive cells. After lymphocyte nadir, photon-treated repertoires showed oligoclonal expansion, especially CD8+ Temra.

The table came from immunoSEQ multiplex PCR; TCRdb's copy has only in-frame clones and leaves some out. The sample gives tens of thousands of clones, less than 85% of which show up once; roughly 2.1% is in the top ten. The V gene lost 3 bases and the J gene lost 4 bases, with 4 bases spanning the gap. Per germline, CDR1 SGHNT and CDR2 YENEEA. This CDR3 is 12 amino acids long. The input for sequencing was peripheral blood, taken from a patient treated with proton-based radiotherapy. V usage is TRBV11-3 and J usage is TRBJ1-3; no definite D call. The clonotype was recovered from a man in his fifties or sixties with pancreatic cancer. The CDR3 here is CASSFSGNTIYF. As DNA, the CDR3 is TGTGCCAGCAGCTTCTCGGGAAACACCATATATTTT.